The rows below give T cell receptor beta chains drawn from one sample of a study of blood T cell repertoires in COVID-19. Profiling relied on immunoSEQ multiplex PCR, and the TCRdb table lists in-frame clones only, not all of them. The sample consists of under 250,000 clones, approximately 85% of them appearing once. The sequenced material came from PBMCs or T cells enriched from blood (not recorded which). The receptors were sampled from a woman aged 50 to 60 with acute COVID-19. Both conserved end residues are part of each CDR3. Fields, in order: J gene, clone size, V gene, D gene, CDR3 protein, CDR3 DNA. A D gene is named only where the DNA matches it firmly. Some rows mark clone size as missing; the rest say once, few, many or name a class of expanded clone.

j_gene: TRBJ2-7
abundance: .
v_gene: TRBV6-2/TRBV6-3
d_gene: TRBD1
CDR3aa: CASSPGGSLGYEQYF
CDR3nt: TGTGCCAGCAGTCCAGGGGGCTCCCTTGGATACGAGCAGTACTTC

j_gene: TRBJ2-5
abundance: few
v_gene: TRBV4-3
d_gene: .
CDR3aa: CASSQSPAQGGETQYF
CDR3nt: TGCGCCAGCAGCCAAAGCCCCGCCCAAGGCGGGGAGACCCAGTACTTC

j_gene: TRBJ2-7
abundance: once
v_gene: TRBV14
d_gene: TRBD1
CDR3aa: CASSHPGQGSYEQYF
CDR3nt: TGTGCCAGCAGCCATCCGGGACAGGGCTCCTACGAGCAGTACTTC

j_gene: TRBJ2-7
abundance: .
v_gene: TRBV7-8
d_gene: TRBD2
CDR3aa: CASILAGEKFSYEQYF
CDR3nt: TGTGCCAGCATTCTAGCGGGGGAAAAATTCTCCTACGAGCAGTACTTC

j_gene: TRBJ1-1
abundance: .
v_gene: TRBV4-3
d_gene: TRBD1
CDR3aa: CASSQRQGTTEAFF
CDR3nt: TGCGCCAGCAGCCAGCGACAGGGTACCACTGAAGCTTTCTTT

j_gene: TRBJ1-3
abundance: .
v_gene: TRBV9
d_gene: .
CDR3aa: CASSGLEGRNTIYF
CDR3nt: TGTGCCAGCAGCGGCTTGGAGGGGAGAAACACCATATATTTT

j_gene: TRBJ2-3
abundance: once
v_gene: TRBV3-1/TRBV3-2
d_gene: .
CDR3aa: CASSQATPGPRATDTQYF
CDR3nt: TGTGCCAGCAGCCAAGCCACTCCCGGGCCCAGGGCCACAGATACGCAGTATTTT

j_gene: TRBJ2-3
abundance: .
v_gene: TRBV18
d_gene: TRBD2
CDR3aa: CASSSIAGGRADTQYF
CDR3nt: TGTGCCAGCTCATCCATAGCGGGGGGGCGCGCAGATACGCAGTATTTT

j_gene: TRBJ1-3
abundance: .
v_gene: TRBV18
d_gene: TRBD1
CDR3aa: CASSPATGQGNTIYF
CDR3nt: TGTGCCAGCTCACCCGCGACAGGGCAGGGAAACACCATATATTTT

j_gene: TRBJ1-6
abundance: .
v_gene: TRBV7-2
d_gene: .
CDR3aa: CASNQGISSYNSPLHF
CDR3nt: TGTGCCAGCAATCAGGGGATAAGCTCCTATAATTCACCCCTCCACTTT

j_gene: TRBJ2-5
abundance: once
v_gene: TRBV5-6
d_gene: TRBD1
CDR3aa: CASSFRRGWETQYF
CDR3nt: TGTGCCAGCAGCTTCCGCAGGGGGTGGGAGACCCAGTACTTC

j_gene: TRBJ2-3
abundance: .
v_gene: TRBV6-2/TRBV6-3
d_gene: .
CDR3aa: CASSYSAGQLILGDTQYF
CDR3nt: TGTGCCAGCAGTTACTCGGCAGGGCAGTTGATATTGGGGGATACGCAGTATTTT

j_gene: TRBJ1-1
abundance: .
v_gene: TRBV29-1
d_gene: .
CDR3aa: CSVRSGRGTEAFF
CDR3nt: TGCAGCGTCCGGAGTGGCCGGGGCACTGAAGCTTTCTTT

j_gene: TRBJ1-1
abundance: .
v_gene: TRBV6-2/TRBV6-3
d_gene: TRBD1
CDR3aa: CASSGRDRESVNTEAFF
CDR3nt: TGTGCCAGCAGTGGTCGGGACAGGGAATCGGTGAACACTGAAGCTTTCTTT

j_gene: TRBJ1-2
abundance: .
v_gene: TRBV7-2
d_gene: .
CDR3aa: CASSLVGGGDGYTF
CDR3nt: TGTGCCAGCAGCTTAGTGGGGGGTGGGGATGGCTACACCTTC

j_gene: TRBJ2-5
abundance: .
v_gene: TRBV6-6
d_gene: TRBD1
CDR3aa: CASRPGTGGHQETQYF
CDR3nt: TGTGCCAGCAGGCCCGGGACAGGGGGACACCAAGAGACCCAGTACTTC

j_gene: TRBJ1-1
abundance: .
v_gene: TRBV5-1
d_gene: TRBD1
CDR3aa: CASSSATGDSEAFF
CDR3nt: TGCGCCAGCAGCTCCGCGACAGGGGATAGTGAAGCTTTCTTT

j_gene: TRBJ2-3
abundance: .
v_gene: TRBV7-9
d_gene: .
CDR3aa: CASSPRSDLTDTQYF
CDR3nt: TGTGCCAGCAGCCCGAGAAGTGACTTGACAGATACGCAGTATTTT

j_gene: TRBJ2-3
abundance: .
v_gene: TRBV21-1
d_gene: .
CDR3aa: CASSLPHDRGPKGRRTDTQYF
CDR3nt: TGTGCCAGCAGCCTTCCCCACGACAGGGGGCCTAAGGGAAGGCGCACAGATACGCAGTATTTT

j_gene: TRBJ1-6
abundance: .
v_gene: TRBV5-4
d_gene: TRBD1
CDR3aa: CASNQGASWDSPLHF
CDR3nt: TGTGCCAGCAACCAGGGGGCCAGTTGGGATTCACCCCTCCACTTT

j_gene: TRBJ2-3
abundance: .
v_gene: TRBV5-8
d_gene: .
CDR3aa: CASSPVPQRYTDTQYF
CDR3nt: TGTGCCAGCAGCCCCGTGCCACAGAGATACACAGATACGCAGTATTTT

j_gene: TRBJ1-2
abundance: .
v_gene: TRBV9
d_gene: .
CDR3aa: CASSVGGDGSHYGYTF
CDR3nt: TGTGCCAGCAGCGTAGGGGGGGACGGCTCCCACTATGGCTACACCTTC

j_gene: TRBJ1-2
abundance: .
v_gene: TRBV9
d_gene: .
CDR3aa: CASSVGAGTIDYGYTF
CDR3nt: TGTGCCAGCAGCGTAGGGGCAGGAACCATAGACTATGGCTACACCTTC

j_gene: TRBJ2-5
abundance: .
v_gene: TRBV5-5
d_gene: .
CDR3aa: CASSLTGVQETQYF
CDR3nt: TGTGCCAGCAGCTTAACAGGAGTTCAAGAGACCCAGTACTTC

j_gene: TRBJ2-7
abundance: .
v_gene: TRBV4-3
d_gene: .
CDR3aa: CASSQDLLGAYEQYF
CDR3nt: TGCGCCAGCAGCCAAGATCTGCTCGGGGCCTACGAGCAGTACTTC

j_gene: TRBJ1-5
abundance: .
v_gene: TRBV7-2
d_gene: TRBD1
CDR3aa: CASSLDRAGTGGNQPQHF
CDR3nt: TGTGCCAGCAGCTTAGACCGAGCGGGGACAGGGGGGAATCAGCCCCAGCATTTT

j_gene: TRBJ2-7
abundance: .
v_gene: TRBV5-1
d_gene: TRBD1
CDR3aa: CASSPRVGDRGSYEQYF
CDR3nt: TGCGCCAGCAGCCCGAGGGTGGGGGACAGGGGCTCCTACGAGCAGTACTTC

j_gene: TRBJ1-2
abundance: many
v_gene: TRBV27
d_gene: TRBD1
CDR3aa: CASSFWDRDIKGYTF
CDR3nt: TGTGCCAGCAGTTTTTGGGACAGGGATATTAAAGGCTACACCTTC

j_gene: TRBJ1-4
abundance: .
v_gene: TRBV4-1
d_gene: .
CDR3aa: CASSARDTPTNEKLFF
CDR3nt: TGCGCCAGCAGCGCCCGGGACACTCCAACTAATGAAAAACTGTTTTTT

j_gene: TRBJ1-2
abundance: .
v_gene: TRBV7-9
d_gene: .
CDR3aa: CASSSGGQEGPGYTF
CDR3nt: TGTGCCAGCAGCTCGGGGGGGCAGGAGGGACCTGGCTACACCTTC

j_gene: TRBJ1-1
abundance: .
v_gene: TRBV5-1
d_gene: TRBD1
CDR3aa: CASSLAGQGGTEAFF
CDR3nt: TGCGCCAGCAGCTTGGCCGGACAGGGTGGGACTGAAGCTTTCTTT

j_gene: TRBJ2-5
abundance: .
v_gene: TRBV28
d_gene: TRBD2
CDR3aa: CASSSHSGGHAAQYF
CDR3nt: TGTGCCAGCAGTTCACATAGCGGGGGGCACGCTGCCCAGTACTTC

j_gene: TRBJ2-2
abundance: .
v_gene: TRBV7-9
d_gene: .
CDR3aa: CASSSLVYGELFF
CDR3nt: TGTGCCAGCAGCTCCCTCGTTTACGGGGAGCTGTTTTTT

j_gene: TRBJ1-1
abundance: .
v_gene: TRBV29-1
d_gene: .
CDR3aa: CSVVGEGTEAFF
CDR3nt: TGCAGCGTTGTGGGGGAGGGCACTGAAGCTTTCTTT

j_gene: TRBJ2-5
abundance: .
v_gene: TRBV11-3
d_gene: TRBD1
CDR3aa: CASSLGSGGARETQYF
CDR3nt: TGTGCCAGCAGCTTAGGTTCAGGGGGCGCGAGGGAGACCCAGTACTTC

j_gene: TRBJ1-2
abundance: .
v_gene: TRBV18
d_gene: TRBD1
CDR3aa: CASSPRTGVEGYTF
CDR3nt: TGTGCCAGCTCACCCCGGACAGGGGTAGAGGGCTACACCTTC

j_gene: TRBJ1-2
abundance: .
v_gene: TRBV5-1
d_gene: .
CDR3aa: CARGRGHHNF
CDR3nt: TGCGCCAGGGGGAGGGGACACCACAACTTC

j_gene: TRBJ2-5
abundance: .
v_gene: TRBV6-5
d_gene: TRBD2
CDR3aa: CASRTSGGKETQYF
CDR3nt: TGTGCCAGCAGGACTAGCGGGGGGAAAGAGACCCAGTACTTC

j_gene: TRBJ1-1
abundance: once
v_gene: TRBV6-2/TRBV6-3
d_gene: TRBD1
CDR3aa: CASSKGQPNTEAFF
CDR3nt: TGTGCCAGCAGCAAGGGACAGCCGAACACTGAAGCTTTCTTT

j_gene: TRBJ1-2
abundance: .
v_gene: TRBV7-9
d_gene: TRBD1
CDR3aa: CASRRTGVGGYTF
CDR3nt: TGTGCCAGCAGGAGGACAGGGGTAGGAGGCTACACCTTC

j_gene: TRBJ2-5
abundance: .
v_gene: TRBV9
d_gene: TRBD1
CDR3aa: CASSVGGTGQETQYF
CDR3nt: TGTGCCAGCAGCGTAGGCGGGACAGGTCAAGAGACCCAGTACTTC

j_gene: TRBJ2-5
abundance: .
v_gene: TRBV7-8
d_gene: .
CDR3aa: CASSLSSRLEETQYF
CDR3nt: TGTGCCAGCAGCTTGTCGTCGCGGCTTGAAGAGACCCAGTACTTC

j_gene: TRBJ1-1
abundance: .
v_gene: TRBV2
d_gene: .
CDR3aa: CASSEQGLNTEAFF
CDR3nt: TGTGCCAGCAGTGAACAGGGGTTGAACACTGAAGCTTTCTTT

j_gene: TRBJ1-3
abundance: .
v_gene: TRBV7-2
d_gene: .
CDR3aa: CASSLQPTGNGNTIYF
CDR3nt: TGTGCCAGCAGCTTACAACCTACAGGGAACGGAAACACCATATATTTT

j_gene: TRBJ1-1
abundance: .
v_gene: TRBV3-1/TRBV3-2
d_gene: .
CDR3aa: CASGGTGVNEAFF
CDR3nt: TGTGCCAGCGGAGGGACGGGGGTTAATGAAGCTTTCTTT

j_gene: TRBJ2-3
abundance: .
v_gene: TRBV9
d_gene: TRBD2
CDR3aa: CASSPTSGGAVDTQYF
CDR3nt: TGTGCCAGCAGCCCGACTAGCGGGGGGGCGGTCGATACGCAGTATTTT

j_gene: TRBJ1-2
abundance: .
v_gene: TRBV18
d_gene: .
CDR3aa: CASSPIDGGNYGYTF
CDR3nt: TGTGCCAGCTCACCAATCGACGGAGGCAACTATGGCTACACCTTC

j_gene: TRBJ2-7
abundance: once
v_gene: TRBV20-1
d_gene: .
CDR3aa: CSASQEPTYEQYF
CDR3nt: TGCAGTGCTAGTCAAGAGCCTACCTACGAGCAGTACTTC

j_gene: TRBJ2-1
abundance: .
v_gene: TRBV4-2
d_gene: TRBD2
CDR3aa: CASSQRVAGGGNEQFF
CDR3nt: TGTGCCAGCAGCCAACGGGTAGCGGGGGGGGGCAATGAGCAGTTCTTC

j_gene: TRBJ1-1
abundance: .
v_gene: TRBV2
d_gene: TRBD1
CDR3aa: CASSDSGGSAEAFF
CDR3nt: TGTGCCAGCAGTGACTCAGGGGGGTCCGCTGAAGCTTTCTTT

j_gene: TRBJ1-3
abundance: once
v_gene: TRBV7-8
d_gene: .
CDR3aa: CASSLVGGHNSGNTIYF
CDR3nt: TGTGCCAGCAGCTTAGTAGGGGGACACAACTCTGGAAACACCATATATTTT

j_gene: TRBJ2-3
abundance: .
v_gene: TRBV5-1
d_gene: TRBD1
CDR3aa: CASSSTGSGTDTQYF
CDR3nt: TGCGCCAGCAGCTCGACAGGGAGCGGCACAGATACGCAGTATTTT

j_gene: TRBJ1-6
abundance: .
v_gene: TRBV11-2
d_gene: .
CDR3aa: CATTPVYNSPLHF
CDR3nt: TGTGCCACCACCCCAGTATATAATTCACCCCTCCACTTT

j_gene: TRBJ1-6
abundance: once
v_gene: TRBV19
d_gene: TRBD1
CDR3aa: CASSIDFGRGSLSPLHF
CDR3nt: TGTGCCAGTAGTATAGACTTCGGCAGGGGGTCCCTATCACCCCTCCACTTT

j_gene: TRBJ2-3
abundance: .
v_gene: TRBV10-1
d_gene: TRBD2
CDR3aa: CASGTSGGARGLDTQYF
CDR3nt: TGCGCCAGCGGAACTAGCGGGGGGGCCCGGGGTTTAGATACGCAGTATTTT